These 2 T cell receptor beta chains share one sample of origin, sequenced in a study of shared clonotypes between healthy human individuals. Profiled with immunoSEQ multiplex PCR; TCRdb holds only in-frame clones, not every one. There are about 1 million clones in the sample; 78% occur only once, and approximately 0.56% lies in the top ten. The specimen was memory CD4+ T cells from PBMCs. Subset specified: CD45RA-negative fraction. These receptors came from a man between 18 and 29 years old in good health. Some clones in this sample may be carry-over from other donors' samples.

The V gene is TRBV5-4, the J gene TRBJ2-5, with 9 bases aligning to TRBD2. CDR3 length: 16 residues. Germline trimming cut 0 bases from V and 2 bases from J; bases unmatched to any gene: 5. Per the germline V gene, CDR1 is SGHNT and CDR2 is YYREEE (reference sequence). CDR3 coding DNA: TGTGCCAGCAGCTTGGACGTTAGCGGGGGTCAAGAGACCCAGTACTTC. Protein product: CASSLDVSGGQETQYF.

The rearrangement uses TRBV5-5 and TRBJ2-1, with D perhaps TRBD1 or TRBD2 (6 bases each). The CDR3 consists of 15 residues. Per the germline V gene, CDR1 is SGHKS and CDR2 is YYEKEE (reference sequence). Between the trimmed V and J ends, which lost 0 bases and 2 bases, there was a span of 9 bases. CDR3 residues: CASSLVGGPYNEQFF. The CDR3 DNA reads TGTGCCAGCAGCTTGGTAGGGGGGCCCTACAATGAGCAGTTCTTC.